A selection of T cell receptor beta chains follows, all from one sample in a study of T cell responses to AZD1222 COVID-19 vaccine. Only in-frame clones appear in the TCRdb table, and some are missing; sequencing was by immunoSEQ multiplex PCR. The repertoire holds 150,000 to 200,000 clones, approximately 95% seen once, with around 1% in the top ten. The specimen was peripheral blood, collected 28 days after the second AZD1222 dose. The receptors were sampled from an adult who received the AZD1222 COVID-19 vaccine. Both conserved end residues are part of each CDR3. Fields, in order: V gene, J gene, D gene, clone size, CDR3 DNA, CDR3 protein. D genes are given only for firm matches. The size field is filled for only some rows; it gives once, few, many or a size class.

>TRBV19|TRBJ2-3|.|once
TGTGCCAGTAGTCCGACGGTGGCAGATACGCAGTATTTT
CASSPTVADTQYF
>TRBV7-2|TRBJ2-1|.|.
TGTGCCAGCAGCTCCCGTTACAATGAGCAGTTCTTC
CASSSRYNEQFF
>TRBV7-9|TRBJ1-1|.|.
TGTGCCAGCAGCCCTAGAGGACAGACCTTACCGAACACTGAAGCTTTCTTT
CASSPRGQTLPNTEAFF
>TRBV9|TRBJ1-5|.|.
TGTGCCAGCAGCGTAAGAGCAGATCAGCCCCAGCATTTT
CASSVRADQPQHF
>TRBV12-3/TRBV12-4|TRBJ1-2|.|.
TGTGCCAGCAGTTTAACTCCAGGGGACGGCTACACCTTC
CASSLTPGDGYTF
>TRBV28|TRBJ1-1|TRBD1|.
TGTGCCAGCAGGGAACAGGGGTTGAACACTGAAGCTTTCTTT
CASREQGLNTEAFF
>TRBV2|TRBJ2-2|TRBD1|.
TGTGCCAGTACAGGGGACACCGGGGAGCTGTTTTTT
CASTGDTGELFF
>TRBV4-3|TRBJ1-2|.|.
TGCGCCAGCAGCCAAGATGGGGGGTATGGCTACACCTTC
CASSQDGGYGYTF
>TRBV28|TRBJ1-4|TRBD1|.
TGTGCCAGCAGAAACCCGGGACAGGTGGGAGAAAAACTGTTTTTT
CASRNPGQVGEKLFF
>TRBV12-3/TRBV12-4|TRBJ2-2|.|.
TGTGCCAGCAAGACCGGGAACACCGGGGAGCTGTTTTTT
CASKTGNTGELFF
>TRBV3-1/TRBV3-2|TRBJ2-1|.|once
TGTGCCAGCAGCTCGTCCCGGTCCACCTACAATGAGCAGTTCTTC
CASSSSRSTYNEQFF
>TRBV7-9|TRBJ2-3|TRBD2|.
TGTGCCAGCAGCTTATTACCAGCGGGGGGAGGCACAGATACGCAGTATTTT
CASSLLPAGGGTDTQYF
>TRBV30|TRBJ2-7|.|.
TGTGCCTGGAGTATAGGACAGACAGGCAAGTACTTC
CAWSIGQTGKYF
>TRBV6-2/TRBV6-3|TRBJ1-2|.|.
TGTGCCAGCAGTTACAGGGCAGGGAGGCTAAACTATGGCTACACCTTC
CASSYRAGRLNYGYTF
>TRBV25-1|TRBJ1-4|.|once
TGTGCCAGCAGGGAGACTGGACCGGAACTGTTTTTT
CASRETGPELFF
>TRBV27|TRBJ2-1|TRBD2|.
TGTGCCAGCACTCGCACGGGAGGAGTCTACAATGAGCAGTTCTTC
CASTRTGGVYNEQFF
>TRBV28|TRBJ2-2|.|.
TGTGCCAGCACCTCTCCCCCCCCAGCGAGCACCGGGGAGCTGTTTTTT
CASTSPPPASTGELFF
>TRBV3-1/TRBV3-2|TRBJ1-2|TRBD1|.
TGTGCCAGCAGCCGGGACAGCTATGGCTACACCTTC
CASSRDSYGYTF
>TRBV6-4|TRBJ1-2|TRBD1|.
TGTGCCAGCAGCCCAAGGACAGGTCGGTATGGCTACACCTTC
CASSPRTGRYGYTF
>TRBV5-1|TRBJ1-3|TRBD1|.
TGCGCCAGCAGCCTGGACAGGCCGAGCTCTGGAAACACCATATATTTT
CASSLDRPSSGNTIYF
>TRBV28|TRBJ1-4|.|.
TGTGCCAGCAGCCCCAGCATAACTAATGAAAAACTGTTTTTT
CASSPSITNEKLFF
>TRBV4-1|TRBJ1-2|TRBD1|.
TGCGCCAGCAGCCAACGACAGGGGTTCAATGGCTACACCTTC
CASSQRQGFNGYTF
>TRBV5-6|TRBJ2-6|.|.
TGTGCCAGCAACCCTCGGCAGAGGAGCTCTGGGGCCAACGTCCTGACTTTC
CASNPRQRSSGANVLTF
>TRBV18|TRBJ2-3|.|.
TGTGCCAGCTCACAAAACCTAGCGAACACAGATACGCAGTATTTT
CASSQNLANTDTQYF
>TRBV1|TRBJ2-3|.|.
TGCACCAGCAGCCAAGATAGCCGGGGGGGCGGGGATACGCAGTATTTT
CTSSQDSRGGGDTQYF
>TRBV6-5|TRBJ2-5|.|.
TGTGCCAGCAGTTACAACCGGGGACTCGGAGAGACCCAGTACTTC
CASSYNRGLGETQYF
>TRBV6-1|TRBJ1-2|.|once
TGTGCCAGCAGTGATCTCTCCTATGGCTACACCTTC
CASSDLSYGYTF
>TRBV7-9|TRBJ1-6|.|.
TGTGCCAGCAGCCTAGGGACGGGGGGATTCTATTCACCCCTCCACTTT
CASSLGTGGFYSPLHF
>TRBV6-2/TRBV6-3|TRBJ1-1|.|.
TGTGCCAGCAGTTACCCAGCGGGGGGCACTGAAGCTTTCTTT
CASSYPAGGTEAFF
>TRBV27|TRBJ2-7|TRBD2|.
TGTGCCAGCAGGCTAGGGACTAGCGTATCCTACGAGCAGTACTTC
CASRLGTSVSYEQYF
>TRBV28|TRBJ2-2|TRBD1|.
TGTGCCAGCAGTCAACCTTACAGGGGGAGCACCGGGGAGCTGTTTTTT
CASSQPYRGSTGELFF
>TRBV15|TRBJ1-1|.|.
TGTGCCACCAGCAGAGATCGGGGGTTGAACACTGAAGCTTTCTTT
CATSRDRGLNTEAFF
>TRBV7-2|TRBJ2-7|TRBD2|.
TGTGCCAGCAGCTTAGCGCGCTTAGCGGGAGATCCCTACGAGCAGTACTTC
CASSLARLAGDPYEQYF